The rows below give T cell receptor beta chains drawn from one sample of a study of T cells after yellow fever vaccination. Using its own MiXCR run on the 5' RACE reads, TCRdb lists one record per CDR3 protein. The sample consists of around 310,000 distinct CDR3 sequences, about 4% of them appearing once. The sequenced sample was PBMCs, obtained 5 days after the yellow fever booster vaccination. The receptor set was obtained from a man younger than 30 who received the YFV17D yellow fever vaccine. The CDR3 runs from the conserved cysteine through the conserved F or W. D genes are given only for firm matches. Some rows mark clone size as missing; the rest say once, few, many or name a class of expanded clone.

J | D | length | size | V | CDR3 | DNA
TRBJ2-1 | NA | 15 | NA | TRBV5-1 | CASSAMPGDNNEQFF | TGCGCCAGCAGCGCTATGCCCGGGGACAACAATGAGCAGTTCTTC
TRBJ2-1 | NA | 18 | many | TRBV4-3 | CASSQDVGTFGSYNEQFF | TGCGCCAGCAGCCAAGACGTTGGGACCTTTGGGTCCTACAATGAGCAGTTCTTC
TRBJ2-5 | TRBD1 | 16 | few | TRBV5-1 | CASSQVGQGAGETQYF | TGCGCCAGCAGCCAAGTCGGACAGGGGGCTGGAGAGACCCAGTACTTC
TRBJ2-5 | NA | 13 | NA | TRBV11-3 | CASSLARWETQYF | TGTGCCAGCAGCTTGGCTCGATGGGAGACCCAGTACTTC
TRBJ1-1 | NA | 14 | many | TRBV5-1 | CASRIAGTGTEAFF | TGCGCCAGCAGGATAGCCGGGACGGGCACTGAAGCTTTCTTT
TRBJ1-6 | NA | 10 | few | TRBV7-9 | CASSPDPLHF | TGTGCCAGCAGCCCCGATCCCCTCCACTTT
TRBJ2-5 | TRBD1 | 15 | NA | TRBV6-5 | CASKIRTGDLKTQYF | TGTGCCAGCAAAATTAGGACAGGGGACTTAAAGACCCAGTACTTC
TRBJ1-1 | NA | 15 | NA | TRBV5-1 | CASSLEGTGYTEAFF | TGCGCCAGCAGCTTGGAGGGTACAGGTTACACTGAAGCTTTCTTT
TRBJ1-3 | NA | 15 | many | TRBV2 | CASSEFFIAGNTIYF | TGTGCCAGCAGTGAGTTTTTCATCGCCGGAAACACCATATATTTT
TRBJ2-5 | TRBD2 | 16 | many | TRBV7-2 | CASSLVAGGLQETQYF | TGTGCCAGCAGCTTAGTAGCGGGGGGCCTCCAAGAGACCCAGTACTTC
TRBJ1-2 | NA | 14 | few | TRBV19 | CASSSVGWSRGYTF | TGTGCCAGTAGTAGCGTTGGCTGGTCCCGAGGCTACACCTTC
TRBJ2-5 | NA | 15 | NA | TRBV5-1 | CASSPLAARPPGQYF | TGCGCCAGCAGCCCCCTCGCGGCTAGACCCCCCGGGCAGTACTTC
TRBJ2-7 | TRBD1 | 15 | few | TRBV4-1 | CASSQTPGQGYEQYF | TGCGCCAGCAGCCAAACACCGGGACAGGGCTACGAGCAGTACTTC
TRBJ2-6 | NA | 17 | few | TRBV15 | CATSRVKKVNGANVLTF | TGTGCCACCAGCAGAGTAAAAAAGGTGAATGGGGCCAACGTCCTGACTTTC